This passage covers 27 T cell receptor beta chains from one sample sequenced in a study of shared clonotypes between healthy human individuals. Profiling relied on immunoSEQ multiplex PCR, and the TCRdb table lists in-frame clones only, not all of them. The table shows about 2.4 million clones, with 93% occurring only once. The specimen sequenced was naive CD4+ T cells from PBMCs. As for subset: CD45RA+ positively selected. The receptors come from a man aged 18 to 30 in good health. Some clones in this sample may be carry-over from other donors' samples.

The CDR3 protein is CASSFRANTEAFF. The CDR3 DNA reads as TGTGCCAGCAGCTTCAGGGCGAACACTGAAGCTTTCTTT. V gene TRBV7-9 combines with J gene TRBJ1-1; D may be TRBD1 (5 bases). The CDR3 spans 13 residues. V lost 3 bases, J lost 1 base, and 6 bases lay in between. Per germline, CDR1 SEHNR and CDR2 FQNEAQ (reference sequence).

This clone is a singleton in its sample. The sample carries other DNA sequences with the same CDR3. V gene TRBV5-1 combines with J gene TRBJ2-7; the D gene could be TRBD1 or TRBD2 (6 bases each). The CDR3 covers 14 residues. Germline V gene sequence: CDR1 SGHRS, CDR2 YFSETQ. Trimming cost V 0 bases and J 1 base, with 8 bases left between them. CDR3 loop: CASSLGGGSYEQYF. The CDR3 coding sequence is TGCGCCAGCAGCTTGGGAGGGGGGTCCTACGAGCAGTACTTC.

V usage is TRBV27 and J usage is TRBJ1-2, with a tentative D call TRBD1 (5 bases). V lost 0 bases and J 4 bases, leaving 12 bases between the germline ends. Germline V CDR1 and CDR2: MNHEY, SMNVEV (reference sequence). The CDR3 spans 15 residues. CDR3 residues: CASSLSGDGFYGYTF. As DNA, the CDR3 is TGTGCCAGCAGTTTATCAGGGGATGGGTTCTATGGCTACACCTTC.

The gene calls are TRBV6-5 and TRBJ2-7; D is tentatively TRBD1 or TRBD2 (5 bases each). The length of the CDR3 is 13 residues. V lost 9 bases and J lost 3, with 15 bases in between. Germline V gives CDR1 MNHEY, CDR2 SVGAGI. Written as DNA, the CDR3 is TGTGCCAGTTGGGGGTCAAACTTCTACGAGCAGTACTTC. Protein product: CASWGSNFYEQYF.

As for this clone: The same CDR3 can be traced to other DNA sequences in this sample. The V and J genes are TRBV7-2 and TRBJ2-7, with TRBD2 identical over 7 bases. The CDR3 consists of 15 residues. From germline, CDR1 is SGHTA and CDR2 FQGNSA. V shed 1 base and J 0 bases; nucleotides not matched to a gene: 3. CDR3 in amino acids: CASSLVRGSSYEQYF. As DNA, the CDR3 is TGTGCCAGCAGCTTAGTTCGCGGGAGCTCCTACGAGCAGTACTTC.

The gene calls are TRBV10-3 and TRBJ2-2; TRBD1 might be the D (6 bases). Germline V gene sequence: CDR1 ENHRY, CDR2 SYGVKD. The CDR3 is made up of 14 amino acids. Trimming removed 3 bases at V and 4 bases at J, with 9 bases between. CDR3 in DNA: TGTGCCATCAGTGACCGACAGGCCACCGGGGAGCTGTTTTTT. Translation gives CAISDRQATGELFF.

A note on this clone: The sample contains more than one DNA sequence encoding this CDR3. The V and J genes are TRBV5-1 and TRBJ1-4; D gene unclear. CDR3 length: 14 amino acids. CDR1 is SGHRS and CDR2 is YFSETQ in the germline V gene. Trimming took off 0 bases at V and 7 bases at J, with 10 bases between the two ends. CDR3 region: CASSLGGLGEKLFF. CDR3 nucleotide sequence: TGCGCCAGCAGCTTGGGGGGTTTGGGTGAAAAACTGTTTTTT.

The chain joins TRBV7-2 to TRBJ2-7; D remains unclear. The CDR3 sequence is 14 residues long. Trimming removed 5 bases from V and 1 base from J, with 12 bases in between. Germline V gene sequence: CDR1 SGHTA, CDR2 FQGNSA. The CDR3 region has the DNA TGTGCCAGCAGCCCCCCCTGGGGTTCCTACGAGCAGTACTTC. As protein: CASSPPWGSYEQYF.

The CDR3 DNA reads TGTGCCAGCAGCCAAGGATGGGGGTTCAATGAGCAGTTCTTC. Protein sequence: CASSQGWGFNEQFF. The J gene is TRBJ2-1, the V gene TRBV14; D could derive from TRBD1 or TRBD2 (5 bases each). The CDR3 runs to 14 residues. Trimming cost V 1 base and J 6 bases, with 10 bases left between them. The germline gives CDR1 SGHDN, CDR2 FVKESK.

This chain uses TRBV27 with TRBJ1-5; weak D call: TRBD1 (5 bases). The CDR3 totals 17 residues. V lost 5 bases, J lost 0 bases, and 17 bases lay in between. CDR1 and CDR2 (germline): MNHEY, SMNVEV (reference sequence). This chain's CDR3 is CASSPRDRSYSNQPQHF. The CDR3 DNA is TGTGCCAGCAGTCCCCGGGACCGAAGTTATAGCAATCAGCCCCAGCATTTT.

About this clone: Different DNA sequences within this sample yield the same CDR3. This sequence joins TRBV6-5 and TRBJ2-7; D uncertain. Trimming pared 2 bases from V and 4 bases from J, leaving 15 bases between. The CDR3 is made up of 15 amino acids. In germline, CDR1 is MNHEY, CDR2 SVGAGI. CDR3 region: CASSYPGRASYEQYF. In DNA form, the CDR3 reads TGTGCCAGCAGTTACCCGGGTCGAGCCTCATACGAGCAGTACTTC.

The gene calls are TRBV28 and TRBJ1-2; 7 positions agree with TRBD1. J was trimmed by 5 bases and V by 4 bases; bases with no gene match: 10. CDR1 and CDR2 from the germline V gene are MDHEN and SYDVKM. This CDR3 has 15 residues. The CDR3 spells CASSSPSPQGYGYTF. The CDR3 DNA reads as TGTGCCAGCAGTTCTCCCTCCCCACAGGGGTATGGCTACACCTTC.

The J gene is TRBJ2-1, the V gene TRBV7-9, with a tentative D call TRBD1 (5 bases). The CDR3 loop spans 15 amino acids. Germline CDR1 is SEHNR and CDR2 is FQNEAQ (reference sequence). V was trimmed by 3 bases and J by 4 bases, leaving 13 bases between them. The CDR3 region has the DNA TGTGCCAGCAGCTTTAGGTCAGGGCCTTACAATGAGCAGTTCTTC. Translation: CASSFRSGPYNEQFF.

The rearrangement joins TRBV5-6 to TRBJ2-2; 7 nucleotides align to TRBD1. Germline values: CDR1 SGHDT, CDR2 YYEEEE. The CDR3 loop spans 16 amino acids. The junction had 3 bases not matched to a gene; V was cut back by 0 bases and J by 1 base. This chain's CDR3 is CASSLARDRNTGELFF. In nucleotides, the CDR3 is TGTGCCAGCAGCTTGGCCCGGGACAGGAACACCGGGGAGCTGTTTTTT.

The chain carries TRBV28 and TRBJ1-1, with 7 bases that match TRBD1. V shed 3 bases, J shed 11 bases, and the junction held 12 bases outside the gene matches. CDR3 length: 14 residues. The germline V gene encodes CDR1 MDHEN and CDR2 SYDVKM. The CDR3 sequence is CASSFVGQRRQAFF. CDR3 DNA: TGTGCCAGCAGTTTTGTGGGACAGCGGCGTCAGGCTTTCTTT.

The chain is built from TRBV5-4 and TRBJ2-3; D is unclear. Germline-derived CDR1 and CDR2 are SGHNT and YYREEE (reference sequence). The V end lost 3 bases, the J end lost 4 bases, and 9 bases lay between the germline ends. The CDR3 sequence is 13 residues long. The CDR3 coding sequence is TGTGCCAGCAGCTCCCTGGTTCCAGATACGCAGTATTTT. This gives the protein CASSSLVPDTQYF.

In its sample, this clone was seen a few times. The rearrangement links TRBV28 to TRBJ1-5, with a possible D match to TRBD1 (5 bases). The CDR3 loop spans 13 amino acids. V was trimmed by 10 bases and J by 4 bases, leaving 14 bases between them. Germline CDR1 is MDHEN and CDR2 is SYDVKM. The DNA for the CDR3 is TGTGCCATCCTGGGACGGGGAAATCAGCCCCAGCATTTT. It codes for CAILGRGNQPQHF. Supplemented by reference TRBV28 and TRBJ1-5, the full variable domain reads DVKVTQSSRYLVKRTGEKVFLECVQDMDHENMFWYRQDPGLGLRLIYFSYDVKMKEKGDIPEGYSVSREKKERFSLILESASTNQTSMYLCAILGRGNQPQHFGDGTRLSIL.

V and J are TRBV7-7 and TRBJ2-6; D not resolved. V lost 2 bases to trimming and J lost 0 bases, with 5 bases between them. The CDR3 extends over 15 amino acids. Germline V gene data show CDR1 as SSHAT and CDR2 as FNYEAQ (reference sequence). In DNA form, the CDR3 reads TGTGCCAGCAGCTTAACGCTCTCTGGGGCCAACGTCCTGACTTTC. Translating it yields CASSLTLSGANVLTF.

The gene calls are TRBV2 and TRBJ1-3, with TRBD1 matching 7 bases. V trimming: 3 bases; J trimming: 4 bases; junction bases outside the gene matches: 12. The CDR3 spans 17 residues. Germline V gene sequence: CDR1 SNHLY, CDR2 FYNNEI. CDR3 in DNA: TGTGCCAGCAGTGATATATTAACGGGACAGTGGGGAAACACCATATATTTT. Protein product: CASSDILTGQWGNTIYF. The whole variable domain, remainder taken from reference TRBV2 and TRBJ1-3, is EPEVTQTPSHQVTQMGQEVILRCVPISNHLYFYWYRQILGQKVEFLVSFYNNEISEKSEIFDDQFSVERPDGSNFTLKIRSTKLEDSAMYFCASSDILTGQWGNTIYFGEGSWLTVV.

The CDR3 nucleotides read TGCGCCAGCAGCCAAGTCATCGGCAGCGGAGATCAGCCCCAGCATTTT. This gives the protein CASSQVIGSGDQPQHF. The chain links TRBV4-1 to TRBJ1-5, with D unresolved. Germline-derived CDR1 and CDR2 are MGHRA and YSYEKL. This CDR3 has 16 residues. Trimming removed 1 base at V and 5 bases at J, with 15 bases between.

V gene TRBV30 combines with J gene TRBJ2-7; TRBD2 aligns across 13 bases. From germline, CDR1 is GTSNPN and CDR2 SVGIG (reference sequence). The CDR3 spans 14 residues. J was trimmed by 1 base and V by 3 bases; bases with no gene match: 0. The CDR3 sequence is CAWRTSGRSYEQYF. The CDR3 coding sequence is TGTGCCTGGAGGACTAGCGGGAGGTCCTACGAGCAGTACTTC.

The chain uses TRBV4-1 and TRBJ2-5; no clear D. The J call may be faulty, since TRBJ2-7 better matches the DNA end. The CDR3 runs to 13 residues. Germline V gene lookup returns CDR1 MGHRA and CDR2 YSYEKL. CDR3 protein: CASSQDRRDEQYF. The DNA for the CDR3 is TGCGCCAGCAGCCAAGATCGACGGGACGAGCAGTACTTC.

The genes are TRBV4-1 and TRBJ1-2, with no clear D. There are 16 residues in the CDR3. Germline V lookup: CDR1 MGHRA, CDR2 YSYEKL. V lost 4 bases, J lost 2 bases, and 17 bases lay in between. CDR3 coding DNA: TGCGCCAGCAGCCCTTGGGAGGGCAGGTCCAACTATGGCTACACCTTC. Amino acid sequence: CASSPWEGRSNYGYTF.

Comments on this clone: The sample carries other DNA sequences with the same CDR3. This sequence joins TRBV11-2 and TRBJ1-1; no clear D. Trimming took 1 base from V and 1 from J, leaving 7 bases between them. Per the germline V gene, CDR1 is SGHAT and CDR2 is FQNNGV. The CDR3 has 14 residues. The CDR3 region is CASSLGAANTEAFF. CDR3 nucleotide sequence: TGTGCCAGCAGCTTAGGGGCGGCGAACACTGAAGCTTTCTTT.

DNA of the CDR3: TGTGCCAGCAGCCCCCAACGGGGCGGGAGGGCACAAGAGACCCAGTACTTC. Amino acids: CASSPQRGGRAQETQYF. The V gene is TRBV14, the J gene TRBJ2-5; 9 positions match TRBD2. V lost 4 bases to trimming and J lost 2 bases; unmatched junction nucleotides: 11. The germline gives CDR1 SGHDN, CDR2 FVKESK. CDR3 length: 17 residues.

The chain recombines TRBV20-1 with TRBJ2-1, with 7 nucleotides matching TRBD2. J gave up 12 bases and V 3 bases, and 2 bases lay outside the gene matches. Per the germline V gene, CDR1 is DFQATT and CDR2 is SNEGSKA (reference sequence). CDR3 length: 10 amino acids. In DNA, the CDR3 is TGCAGTGCTAGGAGGGAGGGGCAGTTCTTC. Protein product: CSARREGQFF.

The chain recombines TRBV9 with TRBJ2-1; D is ambiguous. The germline V gene has CDR1 SGDLS and CDR2 YYNGEE. The V and J ends lost 2 bases and 4 bases respectively, with 7 bases between them. The CDR3 runs 13 residues. The CDR3 loop reads CASSVSQYNEQFF. CDR3 bases: TGTGCCAGCAGCGTGTCCCAATACAATGAGCAGTTCTTC.